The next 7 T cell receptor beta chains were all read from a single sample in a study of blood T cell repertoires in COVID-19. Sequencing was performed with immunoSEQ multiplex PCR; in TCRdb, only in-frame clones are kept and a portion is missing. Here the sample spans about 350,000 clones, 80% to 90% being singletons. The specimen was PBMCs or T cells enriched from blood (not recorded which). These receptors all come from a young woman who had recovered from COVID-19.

In DNA, the CDR3 is TGTGCCAGCAGCCGACGACTAGCGGCCGGTTCGGCCAACGTCCTGACTTTC. Protein: CASSRRLAAGSANVLTF. This rearrangement joins TRBV28 to TRBJ2-6; 9 bases fit TRBD2. Trimming removed 6 bases from V and 6 bases from J; junction bases left unmatched: 12. Per the germline V gene, CDR1 is MDHEN and CDR2 is SYDVKM. The CDR3 covers 17 residues.

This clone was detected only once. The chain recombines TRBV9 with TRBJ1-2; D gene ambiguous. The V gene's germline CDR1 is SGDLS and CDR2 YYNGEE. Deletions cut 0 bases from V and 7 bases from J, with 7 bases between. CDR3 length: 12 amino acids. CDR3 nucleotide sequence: TGTGCCAGCAGCGTAGTCGGAGGTGGCTACACCTTC. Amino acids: CASSVVGGGYTF.

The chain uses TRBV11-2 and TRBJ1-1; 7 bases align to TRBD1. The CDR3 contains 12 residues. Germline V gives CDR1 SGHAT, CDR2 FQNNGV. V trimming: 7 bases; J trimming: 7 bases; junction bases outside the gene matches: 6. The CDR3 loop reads CASTRGLNEAFF. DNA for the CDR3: TGTGCCAGCACGAGGGGGCTAAATGAAGCTTTCTTT.

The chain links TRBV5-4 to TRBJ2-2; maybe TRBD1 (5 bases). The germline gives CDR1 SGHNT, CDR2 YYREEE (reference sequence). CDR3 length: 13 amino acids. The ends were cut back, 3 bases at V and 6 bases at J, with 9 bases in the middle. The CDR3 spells CASSSGSAGELFF. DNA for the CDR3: TGTGCCAGCAGCTCAGGGTCGGCCGGGGAGCTGTTTTTT.

The CDR3 DNA reads TGTGCCAGCAGTTTTGGGGGGTTCTACGAGCAGTACTTC. Translating gives CASSFGGFYEQYF. The chain links TRBV27 to TRBJ2-7; tentative D call: TRBD2 (6 bases). Trimming cost V 3 bases and J 3 bases, with 9 bases left between them. The CDR3 has 13 amino acids. Per germline, CDR1 MNHEY and CDR2 SMNVEV (reference sequence).

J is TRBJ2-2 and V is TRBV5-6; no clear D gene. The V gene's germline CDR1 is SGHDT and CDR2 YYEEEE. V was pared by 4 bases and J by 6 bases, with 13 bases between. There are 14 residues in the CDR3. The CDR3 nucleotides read TGTGCCAGCAGCCCGTCAGACTCGCCCGGGGAGCTGTTTTTT. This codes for CASSPSDSPGELFF.

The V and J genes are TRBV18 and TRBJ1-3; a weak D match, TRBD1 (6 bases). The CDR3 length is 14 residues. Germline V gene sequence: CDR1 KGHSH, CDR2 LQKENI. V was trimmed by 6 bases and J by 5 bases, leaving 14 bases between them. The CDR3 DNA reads TGTGCCAGCTCCCGAAGACAGGAAAGAAACACCATATATTTT. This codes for CASSRRQERNTIYF.